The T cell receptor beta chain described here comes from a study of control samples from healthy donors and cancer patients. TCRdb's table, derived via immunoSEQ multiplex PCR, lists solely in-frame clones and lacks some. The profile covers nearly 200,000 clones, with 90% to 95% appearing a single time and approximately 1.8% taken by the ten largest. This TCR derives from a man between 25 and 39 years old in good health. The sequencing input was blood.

CDR3 bases: TGCGCCAGCAGCTTAGCCCTAAGTGGCACAGATACGCAGTATTTT. This translates into CASSLALSGTDTQYF. J is TRBJ2-3 and V is TRBV5-1; D is unresolved. Per the germline V gene, CDR1 is SGHRS and CDR2 is YFSETQ. Trimming removed 2 bases at V and 1 base at J, with 11 bases between. This CDR3 has 15 residues.